This TCR beta chain was retrieved from a study of glioma-infiltrating T cells after dendritic cell vaccination (dated by TCRdb to about 2016). Study-level background: A cohort of roughly 15 glioblastoma patients from Phase I and II dendritic cell vaccination trials was included, of whom 9 were newly diagnosed and 6 had recurrent disease. Between the early 2000s and the early 2010s, the patients were given dendritic cell vaccination pulsed with autologous tumor lysate. The vaccine was prepared from monocyte-derived dendritic cells that were cultured for under 8 days with IL-4 and GM-CSF and then pulsed overnight with autologous tumor lysate. Three intradermal dendritic cell vaccine injections were administered to patients at biweekly intervals in the arm below the axilla. Deep sequencing of TCR beta CDR3 regions was used to quantify tumor-infiltrating lymphocyte content and compare tumor and blood repertoires in dendritic cell-vaccinated glioblastoma patients. Survival after dendritic cell vaccination was correlated with TCR sequencing metrics, including TIL content and tumor-blood repertoire overlap. The paper as a whole reports these results and caveats: The TCR overlap response model with three groups was called speculative and said to need prospective validation. After dendritic cell vaccination, a higher estimated pretreatment TIL content predicted longer time to progression and longer overall survival. No direct relationship between TCR clonality and survival was found, suggesting a diverse polyclonal response may matter. The cohort was small and heterogeneous, few patients had complete blood and tumor sets, and even fewer had initial-recurrent tumor pairs.

This sample's time point label indicates: after dendritic cell vaccination, including at tumor progression/relapse. Selection of patients required sufficient residual fresh-frozen tumor tissue and over two years of available survival data. None of the glioblastoma patients carried an isocitrate dehydrogenase mutation, although molecular status otherwise varied. PBMC were collected before vaccination, two weeks after the third vaccination, and at tumor progression if tumor progression occurred. The Qiagen DNeasy Blood extraction Kit was used for extraction of genomic DNA. TCRB CDR3 regions were amplified from about 1.9 ug genomic DNA, or all available DNA if less, using the immunoSEQ assay. The multiplex PCR relied on 60 forward primers for TCR V beta segments and 13 reverse primers for J beta segments. Synthetic control templates were spiked into each sample at limiting dilution to estimate reads per starting template. Reads of 87 bp were generated by sequencing on the Illumina HiSeq System. The authors processed their data as follows. PCR and sequencing errors were removed by a nearest neighbor algorithm that merged closely related sequences. TCR overlap was measured as the percentage of unique tumor TCR beta sequences that were also present in the peripheral blood of the same patient. The source is immuneACCESS, and TCRdb retained only in-frame sequences with V and J called. Part of the clones is not carried over; for the studies checked, unresolved V genes explain less than half of this, and the remainder is unexplained. V, J and clone size are those of that table, while D and trimming were read from the DNA. This sample is represented by roughly 85,000 clones; approximately 81% of them were singletons. The ten largest make up around 9.3% of the sample.

This clone has only a few counts. Its antigen is not yet known. Per-base quality was not reported, and no clone a single base away is much larger than it. Including cysteine and phenylalanine, the CDR3 has 9 amino acids. Only CDR3 DNA is held: 27 bases, read in frame from base 1. V loses 9 bases, J loses 4 bases, and the germline ends lie 5 bases apart. Taken from the germline V gene, the CDR1 and CDR2 loops are SGDLS and YYNGEE. This clonotype was obtained from a human donor with glioblastoma. The rearranged segments are TRBV9 and TRBJ2-7, with no confidently assigned D gene. The material sequenced was blood, taken after dendritic cell vaccination. Read as DNA, the sequence is TGTGCCACCCGTTACGAGCAGTACTTC. It translates as CATRYEQYF.